This T cell receptor (beta chain) was captured by sequencing in a study of beta chain features in type 1 diabetes. Study-wide findings and caveats: TCRB CDR3s from Type 1 diabetes patients were moderately but significantly shorter in all four CD4+ subsets.

Since all of the isolated RNA was reverse transcribed, expressed TCRB transcripts were what got sequenced. Some clones are missing from TCRdb's copy, which holds only in-frame ones; the method was immunoSEQ multiplex PCR. The sample has a few hundred thousand clones; over 11% are singletons. Concerning this clone: Its specificity is not known.

This receptor was obtained from a man aged 25-40 years with type 1 diabetes. Material: naive CD4+ T cells from blood.

The CDR3 DNA sequence: TGTGCCAGCAGCTTGGTATGGGACAGGGAATCTTCCGAGCAGTACTTC. Translated, it gives CASSLVWDRESSEQYF. The rearrangement uses TRBV5-4 and TRBJ2-7, with 9 bases that match TRBD1. V lost 0 bases, J lost 6 bases, and 10 bases stayed unmatched. Germline values: CDR1 SGHNT, CDR2 YYREEE (reference sequence). The CDR3 sequence is 16 residues long.